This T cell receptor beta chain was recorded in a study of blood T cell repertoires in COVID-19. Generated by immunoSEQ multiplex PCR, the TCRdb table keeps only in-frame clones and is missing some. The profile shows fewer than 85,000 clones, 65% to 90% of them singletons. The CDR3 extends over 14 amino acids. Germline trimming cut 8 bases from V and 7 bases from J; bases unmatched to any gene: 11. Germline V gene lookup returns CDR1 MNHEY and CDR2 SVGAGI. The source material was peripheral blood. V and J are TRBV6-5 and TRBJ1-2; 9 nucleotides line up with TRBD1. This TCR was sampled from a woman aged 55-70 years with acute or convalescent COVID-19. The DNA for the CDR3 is TGTGCCAGCGCCGAAATCGGACAGGGGTTTGGCTACACCTTC. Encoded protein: CASAEIGQGFGYTF.